This TCR beta chain was obtained from a study of human T cells and chemical hapten exposure. Overall study findings and caveats: DPC sensitization did not alter TCRs above 1 in 1000 frequency.

Time point meaning: patch test 2, 6 weeks after DPC sensitization. Treatment indicated: therapeutic diphenylcyclopropenone sensitization with weekly scalp DPC. Total RNA was isolated from unfractionated whole blood. The ends lost 6 bases at V and 7 bases at J; junction bases unmatched: 8. The CDR3 covers 14 residues. The germline V gene has CDR1 SGHTA and CDR2 FQGNSA. About this clonotype: Antigen unknown.

Via MiXCR, TCRdb re-called the RACE reads, giving one row per CDR3 protein. The table has some 42,000 distinct CDR3 sequences, approximately 9.7% seen once. This sample comprised whole blood, obtained in connection with sensitization to the hapten diphenylcyclopropenone (DPC). This sequence originates from a woman in her 30s with alopecia areata. Some clones in this sample may be carry-over from other donors' samples. The rearrangement joins TRBV7-2 to TRBJ2-2; 7 nucleotides align to TRBD1. Here the CDR3 reads CASSSDRADGELFF. The CDR3 DNA is TGTGCCAGCAGTTCCGACAGGGCTGACGGGGAGCTGTTTTTT.